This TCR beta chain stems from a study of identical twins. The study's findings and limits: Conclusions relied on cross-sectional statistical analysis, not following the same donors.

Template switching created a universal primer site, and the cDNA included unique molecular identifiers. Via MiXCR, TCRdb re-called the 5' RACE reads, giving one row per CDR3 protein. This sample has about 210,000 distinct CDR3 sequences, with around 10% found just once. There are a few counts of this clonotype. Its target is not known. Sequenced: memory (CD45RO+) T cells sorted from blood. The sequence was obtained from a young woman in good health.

The CDR3 sequence: CASRKDRGGHEQYF. CDR3 DNA: TGTGCCAGCAGGAAGGACAGGGGAGGGCACGAGCAGTACTTC. The chain couples TRBV2 to TRBJ2-7; 9 positions match TRBD1. The CDR3 has 14 amino acids. Unmatched junction bases numbered 8, after V lost 6 bases and J lost 5 bases. Germline V CDR1 and CDR2: SNHLY, FYNNEI.